This TCR beta chain was sequenced in a study of blood T cell repertoires in COVID-19. Whole-study context: Nucleic acid was either cDNA or gDNA, and it came from T cells, B-cell-depleted T cells, or PBMCs.

Data came from immunoSEQ multiplex PCR; TCRdb stores just in-frame clones and leaves some out. The sample consists of more than 100,000 clones, around 86% of them appearing once. Material: peripheral blood. This sequence was found in a man aged 50 or older with active COVID-19.

CDR3 coding DNA: TGTGCCAGCAGCCCCCTCTCGCAGACAGGGGGCACCGGGGAGCTGTTTTTT. Its translation: CASSPLSQTGGTGELFF. The J gene is TRBJ2-2, the V gene TRBV9; 9 positions agree with TRBD1. This CDR3 has 17 residues. The trim removed 4 bases at V and 4 bases at J, leaving 11 bases unmatched. The germline V gene has CDR1 SGDLS and CDR2 YYNGEE. Full variable domain (rest looked up from reference TRBV9 and TRBJ2-2): DSGVTQTPKHLITATGQRVTLRCSPRSGDLSVYWYQQSLDQGLQFLIQYYNGEERAKGNILERFSAQQFPDLHSELNLSSLELGDSALYFCASSPLSQTGGTGELFFGEGSRLTVL.